This T cell receptor (beta chain) was sequenced for a study of blood T cell repertoires in COVID-19. Study-level information: PBMCs, B-cell-depleted T cells, or T cells provided the cDNA or gDNA that made up the material.

Methods used by the authors: Estimation of nucleated cell counts was performed using reference gene primer amplification. Sequenced by immunoSEQ multiplex PCR; TCRdb stores in-frame clones only, minus some. V and J calls and clone size are copied from that table; D and trimming were computed from the DNA. The sample shows some 200,000 clones, around four fifths of them seen only once. V lost 1 base and J lost 0; bases outside the gene matches: 9. The CDR3 is 19 residues long. Germline CDR1 and CDR2: SGHDT and YYEEEE. The clonotype originates from a woman aged 45-65 years who had recovered from COVID-19. Sequences were obtained from PBMCs or T cells enriched from blood (not recorded which). The chain joins TRBV5-6 to TRBJ1-4; 10 bases align to TRBD1. The CDR3 loop reads CASSLNGQGGISTNEKLFF. Here the CDR3 DNA reads TGTGCCAGCAGCTTGAATGGACAGGGGGGAATTTCAACTAATGAAAAACTGTTTTTT.